These T cell receptor beta chains were read from a single sample in a study of blood T cell repertoires in COVID-19. The protocol was immunoSEQ multiplex PCR, while the TCRdb copy is restricted to in-frame clones and leaves out a portion. Found here are over 65,000 clones, 85% to 90% of them singletons; the top ten hold around 1%. The sample taken for sequencing was peripheral blood. These TCRs come from a human donor in a cohort sampled during active COVID-19. Each CDR3 is given with its conserved first and last residue. A D gene is named only where the DNA matches it firmly. Expanded clones are given a class, and other clones once, few, many or no size at all.

V gene: TRBV6-6; J gene: TRBJ1-1; CDR3 length: 14; clone size: few; D gene: -; CDR3 protein: CASSFTGSSTEAFF; CDR3 DNA: TGTGCCAGCAGCTTTACAGGGAGTTCCACTGAAGCTTTCTTT
V gene: TRBV24-1; J gene: TRBJ1-2; CDR3 length: 15; clone size: -; D gene: TRBD1; CDR3 protein: CATSEPGQGARGYTF; CDR3 DNA: TGTGCCACCAGTGAGCCGGGACAGGGGGCGAGGGGCTACACCTTC
V gene: TRBV27; J gene: TRBJ2-7; CDR3 length: 10; clone size: -; D gene: -; CDR3 protein: CASSSTEQYF; CDR3 DNA: TGTGCCAGCAGTTCTACCGAGCAGTACTTC
V gene: TRBV4-1; J gene: TRBJ2-7; CDR3 length: 15; clone size: few; D gene: TRBD2; CDR3 protein: CASSHSTSGSSEQYF; CDR3 DNA: TGCGCCAGCAGCCATTCAACTAGCGGATCCTCGGAGCAGTACTTC
V gene: TRBV6-4; J gene: TRBJ2-3; CDR3 length: 13; clone size: -; D gene: -; CDR3 protein: CASSVGRGDTQYF; CDR3 DNA: TGTGCCAGCAGTGTCGGGCGAGGGGATACGCAGTATTTT
V gene: TRBV18; J gene: TRBJ2-3; CDR3 length: 15; clone size: -; D gene: TRBD2; CDR3 protein: CASSSAGGFTDTQYF; CDR3 DNA: TGTGCCAGCTCATCAGCGGGAGGGTTCACAGATACGCAGTATTTT
V gene: TRBV27; J gene: TRBJ1-6; CDR3 length: 14; clone size: -; D gene: -; CDR3 protein: CASSSGHATSPLHF; CDR3 DNA: TGTGCCAGCAGTTCGGGACATGCGACTTCACCCCTCCACTTT
V gene: TRBV19; J gene: TRBJ2-3; CDR3 length: 15; clone size: -; D gene: -; CDR3 protein: CASSMRLTSTDTQYF; CDR3 DNA: TGTGCCAGTAGTATGAGGCTTACTAGCACAGATACGCAGTATTTT
V gene: TRBV6-5; J gene: TRBJ2-3; CDR3 length: 15; clone size: -; D gene: TRBD1; CDR3 protein: CASSTQGAATDTQYF; CDR3 DNA: TGTGCCAGCAGTACCCAGGGGGCAGCGACAGATACGCAGTATTTT
V gene: TRBV30; J gene: TRBJ1-2; CDR3 length: 17; clone size: -; D gene: TRBD1; CDR3 protein: CAWIRWGQGAAIYGYTF; CDR3 DNA: TGTGCCTGGATCCGGTGGGGACAGGGCGCCGCCATCTATGGCTACACCTTC
V gene: TRBV29-1; J gene: TRBJ2-3; CDR3 length: 13; clone size: -; D gene: -; CDR3 protein: CSIQGLSTDTQYF; CDR3 DNA: TGCAGTATACAGGGTCTGAGCACAGATACGCAGTATTTT
V gene: TRBV18; J gene: TRBJ1-1; CDR3 length: 15; clone size: once; D gene: TRBD1; CDR3 protein: CASSPRLDRDTEAFF; CDR3 DNA: TGTGCCAGCTCACCAAGGTTGGACAGGGACACTGAAGCTTTCTTT
V gene: TRBV7-2; J gene: TRBJ2-3; CDR3 length: 13; clone size: -; D gene: TRBD2; CDR3 protein: CASSFGGGDTQYF; CDR3 DNA: TGTGCCAGCAGCTTCGGGGGGGGAGATACGCAGTATTTT
V gene: TRBV25-1; J gene: TRBJ2-1; CDR3 length: 15; clone size: -; D gene: -; CDR3 protein: CASSANEPGGNEQFF; CDR3 DNA: TGTGCCAGCAGTGCCAACGAGCCCGGAGGCAATGAGCAGTTCTTC